This paragraph reports one TCR beta chain. The antigen remains unidentified. The data originate from a study of T cell responses to AZD1222 COVID-19 vaccine. Study findings and constraints: Vaccination with two AZD1222 doses was followed by a rise in Spike-specific TCR breadth and depth.

Sequenced by immunoSEQ multiplex PCR; TCRdb stores in-frame clones only, minus some. Among roughly 200,000 clones listed, around nine tenths were seen once. Germline CDR1 LGHDT, CDR2 YNNKEL (reference sequence). The CDR3 contains 13 residues. The sequence was collected from an adult in good health. The source material was peripheral blood, sampled on day 0 of AZD1222 vaccination. The chain couples TRBV3-1 (or the pseudogene TRBV3-2) to TRBJ1-3; D is undetermined. The CDR3 nucleotides are TGTGGGAGTTGCGGGCCCTCTGGAAACACCATATATTTT. Residues: CGSCGPSGNTIYF.